This TCR beta chain was identified during a study of cytomegalovirus exposure and HLA in healthy donors (dated by TCRdb to the late 2010s). Regarding the study in general: In an earlier analysis of roughly 590 of the donors, 276 Gb of sequence data and 117 million unique TCR beta sequences from about 179 million T cells were reported. Approximately 310 gigabases of sequencing data and tens of millions of unique TCR sequences were included in an early release covering about 700 HLA-typed donors. Among the roughly 410 genotyped donors, roughly 80% belonged to the genetic ancestry cluster associated with self-reported Caucasian donors. The study aimed to test whether cataloging public T cell receptors could reveal signatures of past pathogen exposure. The T cell repertoires of 666 subjects were profiled by immunosequencing and related to cytomegalovirus serostatus. Besides the first cohort of more than 650 subjects, a separate validation cohort made up of 120 or so different subjects was used. To predict cytomegalovirus infection status, the study brought together high-throughput TCR immunosequencing, statistical association of individual TCRs with disease status, and machine learning. To study patterns of TCR occurrence, a later analysis re-analyzed previously published TCR beta repertoires from 600 to 750 donors and added high-resolution HLA genotyping. Rather than using new phenotypic data, the later analysis identified candidate immune exposures from TCR beta sequences and from how often those sequences occurred across donors. An earlier analysis of some 500 of the donors used high-throughput TCR beta sequencing to judge whether each TCR beta V gene segment behaved as functional or pseudogenic. Donor age, sex, ethnicity and CMV serostatus were compiled alongside the repertoire data. A later genetic analysis used genome-wide SNP genotypes for about 65% of the roughly 700 donors, treating that subset as a discovery cohort. All discovery cohort repertoires had been generated on a single sequencing platform. HLA typing covered class I and class II loci at four-digit resolution. The number of typed donors differed by locus: roughly 629-640 for A, B, C, DRB1 and DQB1; 500 to 550 for DQA1; fewer than 610 for DPA1; and some 430 for DPB1. Four to six DR-DQ haplotypes were handled as single units for association and clustering, since linkage in the cohort was strong. Among roughly 400 genotyped donors of the cohort, an average of approximately 220,000 unique TCR beta nucleotide sequences was sequenced per donor, of which 15% to 20% were non-productive.

What the work shows at the level of the full study, not this receptor alone: For the cohort, immune exposure information was limited to CMV serostatus. The classifier was reported to diagnose cytomegalovirus status with high specificity and sensitivity in both the original cohort and the validation cohort. Correlated functional status among segregating V segments might be attributable to linkage disequilibrium, but an unknown experimental factor could not be ruled out. The earlier analysis of fewer than 750 of the donors excluded over 15 rarely observed V segments, including chromosome 9 orphons, because counts were too low. The cohort was sequenced for TCR beta chains only, and without alpha or paired-chain data the features that could be detected were limited. Specific HLA alleles were associated with 15,000 to 20,000 TCR beta sequences at a false discovery rate of 0.05 in a later analysis. Because HLA typing was unavailable for some donors at each locus, only the typed subset was used in association tests. Compared with the roughly 700-donor mean, donors in an Asian-associated ancestry cluster had fewer N-insertions in productive TCRs, according to a later genetic analysis. According to a later analysis, parvovirus B19, influenza, CMV and Epstein-Barr virus appeared linked to several top co-occurrence clusters. Most TCR sequences were observed very rarely across donors, whereas some public TCRs were present in many individuals. A few of the identified cytomegalovirus-associated TCR beta chains were confirmed in vitro to be specific for cytomegalovirus antigens. The 87-base-pair reads could not distinguish some IMGT-functional V segments, including TRBV6-2 and TRBV6-3, so those segments were excluded. Sequencing depth was assumed to be roughly uniform across donors in the presence/absence analyses, though that assumption may not hold. In a later analysis, most CMV-associated TCR beta chains were found to appear HLA-restricted, with HLA associations seemingly driven largely by CMV exposure. When HLA alleles, especially DR and DQ, strongly co-occurred, attributing TCR associations to individual alleles was difficult. In a later genetic analysis, a missense DCLRE1C variant was associated with V-gene and J-gene trimming of TCR beta chains, and the association was replicated in an independent cohort. The study listed 150 to 200 TCR beta chains as associated with cytomegalovirus. A further reported finding was that TCR beta sequences accurately predicted the HLA-A and HLA-B alleles for most subjects in the first cohort. Broadly in line with IMGT annotations, most TCR beta V segments showed up in productive rearrangements about 90% or about 30% of the time in an earlier analysis of around 550 of the donors. Compared with equally common non-associated chains, HLA-associated TCR beta chains in a later analysis were more clonally expanded and had lower generation probabilities. The sequencing pipeline was judged likely to have produced a cluster of highly shared sequence variants as a technical artifact. It was suggested by the authors that the approach could potentially be generalized to other disease states and immunological phenotypes. According to a later analysis, TCR association rates differed among HLA loci, with DRB1 alleles showing the most associated TCRs and HLA-C alleles showing the fewest.

Library prep was done by the immunoSEQ multiplex PCR assay. A mixture of 60 forward primers for TCR Vbeta segments and 13 reverse primers for TCR Jbeta segments was used in the multiplex PCR. Amplification of the CDR3 region of rearranged TCR beta genes was performed with a multiplex PCR assay on genomic DNA. The Illumina HiSeq System was used to sequence the amplified TCR beta libraries as 87-base-pair reads. The original methods were these. A later analysis tallied tens of millions of unique TCR beta chains across the approximately 670 repertoires, and some 10 million of those chains were shared by two or more donors. Raw reads were error-corrected and collapsed into unique sequences by a nearest-neighbor algorithm in which closely related sequences were merged to remove PCR and sequencing errors. CDR3 sequences were aligned to IMGT reference sequences to assign V, D and J gene segments. For a sequence to be retained, a match of at least six nucleotides to both a V gene segment and a J gene segment was required. A rearrangement was called productive if the CDR3 had no stop codons and remained in frame with V and J, and every other rearrangement was called non-productive. CDR3 was defined according to IMGT convention as the region running from the second conserved V-encoded cysteine to the conserved J-encoded phenylalanine. The earlier analysis of about 570 of the donors excluded any sequence lacking an unambiguous match to a single V gene segment. In an earlier analysis of 587 of the donors, a V segment was called functional when productive rearrangements were above 56.7%, and segregating when the standard deviation between donors exceeded 5%. A statistical classification framework was developed to diagnose cytomegalovirus status using the catalog of TCR beta chain sequences. In a later analysis, V and J genes were assigned by comparing TCR nucleotide sequences against IMGT/GENE-DB human TR gene sequences. In a later analysis, CDR3 sequences and most-parsimonious VDJ recombination scenarios were assigned using the TCRdist pipeline. A later analysis defined each TCR beta chain by its CDR3 amino acid sequence plus V-gene family, and excluded reads lacking a unique V-gene family. In a later analysis, 500 to 700 highly shared, low-generation-probability nucleotide sequences were removed to address suspected cross-contamination and a sequencing artifact. For each public chain, a later analysis derived a clonal expansion index from normalized ranks of inferred template counts within each repertoire. In a later analysis, generation probabilities were computed using a VDJ recombination model fitted to out-of-frame rearrangements, and the results were checked against IGoR. In a later analysis, hypergeometric tests were used to score TCR-TCR, TCR-HLA and TCR-CMV co-occurrence, with a repertoire-size bias correction applied to TCR pairs. In a later analysis, false discovery rates were estimated by permuting HLA or CMV assignments 20 times. In a later analysis, co-occurring TCRs were grouped using DBSCAN, and TCRdist sequence similarity was added for clustering within HLA-allele-positive subsets. For co-occurrence clustering, repertoires with fewer than 30,000 or more than 120,000 public chains were excluded, along with roughly 5 repertoires with anomalous nucleotide sharing. The source is immuneACCESS, and TCRdb retained only in-frame sequences with V and J called. Part of the clones is not carried over; for the studies checked, unresolved V genes explain less than half of this, and the remainder is unexplained. The V and J calls and clone size come from that table; D and trimming were worked out from the DNA. Here the sample has around 150,000 clones; 76% occur a single time. The top ten clonotypes cover 3.1% of the sample.

In total, over 600 healthy bone marrow donors made up the cohort. All cohort members were sampled while nominally healthy, although unrecorded immune exposures were likely present. The donor tested CMV seronegative, placing the donor among the 350 to 400 seronegative members of the cohort. A peripheral blood sample was collected from each donor, and TCR beta sequencing was performed on peripheral blood mononuclear cells. The Qiagen DNeasy Blood Extraction Kit was used to extract genomic DNA from the blood cell samples. A remark on this clone: Its recognized antigen is unknown. The record has no base qualities; no much larger clone is one base away.

Its CDR3 holds 13 amino acids, cysteine through phenylalanine. Only CDR3 DNA is held: 39 bases, read in frame from base 1. V is reduced by 2 bases and J by 1 base, leaving a spacing of 4 bases between them. CDR1 LNHDA and CDR2 SQIVND are derived from the germline V gene (reference sequence). Here the chain combines TRBV19 and TRBJ2-3, with the identity of the D gene unclear. This clonotype originated in a male donor in good health and CMV-seronegative. Sample: PBMCs. The CDR3 protein: CASSISGTDTQYF. The DNA sequence is as follows: TGTGCCAGTAGTATATCCGGCACAGATACGCAGTATTTT. Beyond the CDR3, the reference TRBV19 and TRBJ2-3 genes provide the residues; the full variable domain reads: DGGITQSPKYLFRKEGQNVTLSCEQNLNHDAMYWYRQDPGQGLRLIYYSQIVNDFQKGDIAEGYSVSREKKESFPLTVTSAQKNPTAFYLCASSISGTDTQYFGPGTRLTVL.